A selection of T cell receptor beta chains follows, all from one sample in a study of T-cell memory formation after mild COVID-19. Via MiXCR, TCRdb re-called the 5' RACE reads, giving one row per CDR3 protein. The sample has 360,000 or so distinct CDR3 sequences, 28% seen once. Specimen: PBMCs or a T cell subset sorted from them (not recorded which). These receptors all come from an adult woman who had mild COVID-19 (a few samples of this study predate the infection). Cell type and time point are not known. CDR3s include the opening cysteine and the closing phenylalanine or tryptophan. The D gene is left open where the match is weak. Size values are once, few and many counts, or a class for expanded clones, and some rows have none.

TRBV5-1	16	-	TRBJ2-1	-	CASSLPRQVSYNEQFF	TGCGCCAGCAGCTTGCCCCGACAGGTCTCCTACAATGAGCAGTTCTTC
TRBV15	16	-	TRBJ2-3	-	CATSLDWTSPTDTQYF	TGTGCCACCAGCCTCGACTGGACAAGTCCTACAGATACGCAGTATTTT
TRBV6-5	16	-	TRBJ1-5	-	CASSPTGGYSNQPQHF	TGTGCCAGCAGCCCGACAGGAGGTTATAGCAATCAGCCCCAGCATTTT
TRBV6-5	17	-	TRBJ2-7	-	CASSYAQGTSHSYEQYF	TGTGCCAGCAGTTACGCCCAGGGGACCTCTCACTCCTACGAGCAGTACTTC
TRBV30	15	-	TRBJ2-2	few	CAWSPGTVNTGELFF	TGTGCCTGGAGCCCGGGCACGGTGAACACCGGGGAGCTGTTTTTT
TRBV29-1	13	TRBD1	TRBJ2-3	few	CSVAGQGTDTQYF	TGCAGCGTGGCGGGACAGGGGACAGATACGCAGTATTTT
TRBV29-1	13	-	TRBJ1-1	few	CSVEKTVNTEAFF	TGCAGCGTTGAGAAGACAGTGAACACTGAAGCTTTCTTT
TRBV15	16	TRBD2	TRBJ2-7	few	CATSRAGTTLSYEQYF	TGTGCCACCAGCAGAGCAGGGACTACCCTCTCCTACGAGCAGTACTTC
TRBV20-1	15	-	TRBJ1-1	-	CSAREQVQGNTEAFF	TGCAGTGCTAGAGAACAGGTCCAGGGGAACACTGAAGCTTTCTTT
TRBV24-1	15	-	TRBJ2-3	-	CATSDLYRATDTQYF	TGTGCCACCAGTGATTTGTACAGGGCCACAGATACGCAGTATTTT
TRBV6-5	12	-	TRBJ2-3	-	CASTSESRTQYF	TGTGCCAGCACCTCGGAGAGTCGAACGCAGTATTTT
TRBV13	15	TRBD1	TRBJ2-7	-	CASSWGQGGPYEQYF	TGTGCCAGCAGCTGGGGACAGGGAGGTCCCTACGAGCAGTACTTC
TRBV4-2	17	TRBD1	TRBJ2-1	few	CASSPGTGLGHYNEQFF	TGTGCCAGCAGCCCGGGGACAGGGTTAGGGCACTACAATGAGCAGTTCTTC
TRBV11-2	14	TRBD2	TRBJ2-1	few	CASSLTSGGNEQFF	TGTGCCAGCAGCTTGACTAGCGGGGGAAATGAGCAGTTCTTC
TRBV11-2	12	TRBD2	TRBJ2-1	few	CASRSLLAGVFF	TGTGCCAGCAGGTCTTTACTAGCGGGAGTTTTCTTC